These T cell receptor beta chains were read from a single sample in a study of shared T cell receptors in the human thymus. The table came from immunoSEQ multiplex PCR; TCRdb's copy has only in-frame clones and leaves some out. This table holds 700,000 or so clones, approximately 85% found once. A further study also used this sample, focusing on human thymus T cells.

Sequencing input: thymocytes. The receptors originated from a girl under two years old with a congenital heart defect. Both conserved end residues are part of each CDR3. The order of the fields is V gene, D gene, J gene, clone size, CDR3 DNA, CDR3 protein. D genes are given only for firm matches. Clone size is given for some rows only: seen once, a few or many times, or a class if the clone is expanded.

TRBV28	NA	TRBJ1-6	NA	TGTGCCAGCAGTTCCCCGGGGGGGCCCTATAATTCACCCCTCCACTTT	CASSSPGGPYNSPLHF
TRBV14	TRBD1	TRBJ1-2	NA	TGTGCCAGCAGCCAAGATGGGGGACAGTTCTATGGCTACACCTTC	CASSQDGGQFYGYTF
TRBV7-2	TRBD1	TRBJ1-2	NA	TGTGCCAGCAGCTCCCGACAGGGGGCTGGGTCCAACTATGGCTACACCTTC	CASSSRQGAGSNYGYTF
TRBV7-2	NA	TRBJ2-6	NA	TGTGCCAGCAGCTTAGTAGCTGCCGGGGCCAACGTCCTGACTTTC	CASSLVAAGANVLTF
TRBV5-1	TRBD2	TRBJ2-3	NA	TGCGCCAGCAGCTCTACGAGCGGGGGGGTCACAGATACGCAGTATTTT	CASSSTSGGVTDTQYF
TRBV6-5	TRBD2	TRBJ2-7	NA	TGTGCCAGCAGTTACGGCGGGGGGCCCTCCTACGAGCAGTACTTC	CASSYGGGPSYEQYF
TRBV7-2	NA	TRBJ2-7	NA	TGTGCCAGCAGCTACGAACGGGGGATCCACGAGCAGTACTTC	CASSYERGIHEQYF
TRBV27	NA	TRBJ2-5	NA	TGTGCCAGCAGCGCCGGGACAGCCCTCGGAGGGTCCAAGTACTTC	CASSAGTALGGSKYF
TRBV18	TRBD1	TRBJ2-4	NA	TGTGCCAGCTCACCACGCACAGGGGGTGGCCTGGACATTCAGTACTTC	CASSPRTGGGLDIQYF
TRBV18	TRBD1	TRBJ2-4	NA	TGTGCCAGCTCACCACTCCGGACCAAAAAGGACAGGGACGTTCGAGCCAAAAACATTCAGTACTTC	CASSPLRTKKDRDVRAKNIQYF
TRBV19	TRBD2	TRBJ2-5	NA	TGTGCCAGTAGTATCAAGTCTAGCGGGGGTGCGTACCAAGAGACCCAGTACTTC	CASSIKSSGGAYQETQYF
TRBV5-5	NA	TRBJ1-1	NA	TGTGCCAGCAGCTCCAAACAGGTCCTGAACACTGAAGCTTTCTTT	CASSSKQVLNTEAFF
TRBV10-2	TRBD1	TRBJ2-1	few	TGCGCCACCCCAGACAGGGGATGGAATGAGCAGTTCTTC	CATPDRGWNEQFF
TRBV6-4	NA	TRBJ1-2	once	TGTGCCAGCAGTGACTACCCCGGTGCGGGGGTAGGCTATGGCTACACCTTC	CASSDYPGAGVGYGYTF
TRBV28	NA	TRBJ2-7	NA	TGTGCCAGCAGCATGAGCTCCTACGAGCAGTACTTC	CASSMSSYEQYF
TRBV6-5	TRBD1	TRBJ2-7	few	TGTGCCAGCAGAAATAAGAGGACAGGTGGGCACGAGCAGTACTTC	CASRNKRTGGHEQYF
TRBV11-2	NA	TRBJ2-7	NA	TGTGCCAGCAGCTCAGACGGTTACGAGCAGTACTTC	CASSSDGYEQYF
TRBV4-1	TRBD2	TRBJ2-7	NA	TGCGCCAGCAGCCAAGGTAGTCTGGGGGGGGGCGAGCAGTACTTC	CASSQGSLGGGEQYF
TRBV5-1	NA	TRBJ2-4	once	TGCGCCAGCAGCTTGGGCCCCGGTTCACCCAAAAACATTCAGTACTTC	CASSLGPGSPKNIQYF
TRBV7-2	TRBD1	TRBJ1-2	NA	TGTGCCAGCAGGTCAGACAGGGGAGACTATGGCTACACCTTC	CASRSDRGDYGYTF
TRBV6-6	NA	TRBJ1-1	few	TGTGCCAGCAGCCACAGGGCGAAGGACACTGAAGCTTTCTTT	CASSHRAKDTEAFF
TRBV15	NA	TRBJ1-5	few	TGTGCCACCAGCTCCCGGAGCGGGGGAAGGCATCAGCCCCAGCATTTT	CATSSRSGGRHQPQHF
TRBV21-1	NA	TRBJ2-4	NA	TGTGCCAGCAGCAAAGTGGAAAGGACAGGGGTTTCGGCCAAAAACATTCAGTACTTC	CASSKVERTGVSAKNIQYF
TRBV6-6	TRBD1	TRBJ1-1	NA	TGTGCCAGCAGGGCACAGGGGGCGGGCACTGAAGCTTTCTTT	CASRAQGAGTEAFF
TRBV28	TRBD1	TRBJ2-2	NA	TGTGCCAGCAGTTTATGCCGACCGGGACAGGGGCCCGGGGAGCTGTTTTTT	CASSLCRPGQGPGELFF
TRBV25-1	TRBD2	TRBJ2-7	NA	TGTGCCAGCAGTGAGACTAGCGGGGGGTTCTACGAGCAGTACTTC	CASSETSGGFYEQYF
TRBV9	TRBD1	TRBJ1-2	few	TGTGCCAGCAGCGGGGGACAGGGGGCGCGCGGCTACACCTTC	CASSGGQGARGYTF
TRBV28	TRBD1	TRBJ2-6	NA	TGTGCCAGCAGTTCCCGGACAGGGGAGGGGACATCTGGGGCCAACGTCCTGACTTTC	CASSSRTGEGTSGANVLTF
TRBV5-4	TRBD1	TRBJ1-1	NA	TGTGCCAGCAGCCTGGGACAGGCTCGGATAGCTTTCTTT	CASSLGQARIAFF
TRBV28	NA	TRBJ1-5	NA	TGTGCCAGCAAGGTAGGCAGGAGGAGCAATCAGCCCCAGCATTTT	CASKVGRRSNQPQHF
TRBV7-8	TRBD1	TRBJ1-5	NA	TGTGCCAGCAGCCCCACGCCGGGACAGGGTATGAGAAATCAGCCCCAGCATTTT	CASSPTPGQGMRNQPQHF
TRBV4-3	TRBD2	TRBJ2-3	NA	TGCGCCAGCAGCCGAGCCTATAGCGGGGGGCCCTCAGATACGCAGTATTTT	CASSRAYSGGPSDTQYF
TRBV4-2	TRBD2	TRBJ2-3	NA	TGTGCCAGCAGCCCCCATGGGATAGCGGGGGGTACGCAGTATTTT	CASSPHGIAGGTQYF
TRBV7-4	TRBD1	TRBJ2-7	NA	TGTGCCAGCAGCTCGTACGGGGACAGGGGCTACGAGCAGTACTTC	CASSSYGDRGYEQYF
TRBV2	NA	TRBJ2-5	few	TGTGCCAGCAGGGCTTCGGAACAGGATACTCCCAGTGAGACCCAGTACTTC	CASRASEQDTPSETQYF
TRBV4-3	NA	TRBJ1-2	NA	TGCGCCAGCAGCCAAGATCTTTTTGGGCTCTCCTATGGCTACACCTTC	CASSQDLFGLSYGYTF
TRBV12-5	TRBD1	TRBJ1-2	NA	TGTGCTAGTGGTTTCACCGGGACAGCTTCTTCGAGGGGCTATGGCTACACCTTC	CASGFTGTASSRGYGYTF